This TCR beta chain was identified during a study of cytomegalovirus exposure and HLA in healthy donors. On this clone itself: Its antigen remains unknown. The same CDR3 also results from other DNA sequences found in this sample.

The PCR employed 60 Vbeta primers together with 13 Jbeta primers. Method: immunoSEQ multiplex PCR; TCRdb's copy keeps in-frame clones and lacks some. The sample table sets out 150,000 to 200,000 clones. Study results and limitations: High sensitivity and specificity were reportedly achieved when the classifier diagnosed cytomegalovirus status. CMV serostatus alone was available as immune exposure information. It was shown in a later analysis that HLA-associated TCR beta chains were more clonally expanded than other, equally common chains.

The sequenced material came from PBMCs. This TCR derives from a man under 40 in good health and CMV-seronegative.

CDR3: CASSLYWGGRGNTEAFF. The CDR3 coding sequence is TGTGCCAGCAGTTTATACTGGGGGGGGAGAGGGAACACTGAAGCTTTCTTT. The chain employs TRBV28 and TRBJ1-1; D possibly corresponds to TRBD1 (5 bases). Germline CDR1 is MDHEN and CDR2 is SYDVKM. There are 17 residues in the CDR3. V was pared by 1 base and J by 1 base, with 16 bases between.